The present T cell receptor beta chain was sequenced within a study of cytotoxic CD8 clonotypes in ibrutinib-treated CLL. Study information: Response sampling took place at median 12 months of treatment, range 6 to 36. The study, taken as a whole, reports: Public clonotypes (which were uncommon) either contracted or remained stable on treatment.

This clone turned up a few times. Its antigen is as yet unknown. The junction had 7 bases not matched to a gene; V was cut back by 8 bases and J by 4 bases. This CDR3 is built from 15 residues. CDR1 is MDHEN, CDR2 SYDVKM, per germline. Assay: immunoSEQ multiplex PCR; the TCRdb copy retains only in-frame clones and omits some. Of 15,000 to 20,000 clones listed, under 75% are singletons. Cryopreserved PBMCs provided around 2 micrograms of genomic DNA for the TCR beta libraries. The sequencing here drew on PBMCs, taken after 12 months of ibrutinib treatment. The chain joins TRBV28 to TRBJ2-1, with 11 bases identical to TRBD2. The clonotype originates from a human donor with chronic lymphocytic leukemia. Here the CDR3 DNA reads TGTGCCAGCCAGAGCGGGACTAGCGGATACAATGAGCAGTTCTTC. It specifies CASQSGTSGYNEQFF.